Listed here are 25 T cell receptor beta chains from one sample, sequenced in a study of T cells after yellow fever vaccination. Each CDR3 protein gets one entry after TCRdb re-called the 5' RACE reads with MiXCR. This table has some 250,000 distinct CDR3 sequences, less than 9% appearing once. The sample here was CD4+ T cells sorted from PBMCs, taken 15 days after the yellow fever booster vaccination. Receptors were obtained from a man between 25 and 39 years old who received the YFV17D yellow fever vaccine.

The chain links TRBV6-5 to TRBJ1-5; 8 bases map to TRBD1. This CDR3 is 16 amino acids long. J gave up 4 bases and V 7 bases, and 12 bases lay outside the gene matches. CDR1 MNHEY and CDR2 SVGAGI come from the germline V gene. This CDR3 is CASTVVSGQGNQPQHF. The CDR3 DNA reads as TGTGCCAGCACGGTGGTTAGTGGACAGGGTAATCAGCCCCAGCATTTT.

Worth noting for this clonotype: Since a much larger clone is just one base distant, this may be a read error. This rearrangement joins TRBV12-3 or TRBV12-4 to TRBJ1-1, with TRBD1 as a possible D gene (5 bases). The CDR3 loop spans 13 amino acids. Trimming took off 3 bases at V and 10 bases at J, with 15 bases between the two ends. The CDR3 loop reads CASSFEVGRGAFF. CDR3 nucleotides: TGTGCCAGCAGTTTTGAGGTGGGACGGGGAGCTTTCTTT.

This clonotype was seen many times. The V call is TRBV5-1, the J call TRBJ2-5; D unresolved. CDR3 length: 14 amino acids. CDR1 and CDR2 from the germline V gene are SGHRS and YFSETQ. With 2 bases removed from V and 5 bases from J, the gap between germline ends came to 13 bases. CDR3: CASSFIGPRETQYF. The CDR3 nucleotides read TGCGCCAGCAGCTTTATCGGACCGCGGGAGACCCAGTACTTC. The entire variable domain, with the rest obtained from reference TRBV5-1 and TRBJ2-5, is as follows: KAGVTQTPRYLIKTRGQQVTLSCSPISGHRSVSWYQQTPGQGLQFLFEYFSETQRNKGNFPGRFSGRQFSNSRSEMNVSTLELGDSALYLCASSFIGPRETQYFGPGTRLLVL.

This clonotype was recorded at least ten times. The chain joins TRBV7-2 to TRBJ1-4; 10 positions agree with TRBD1. The CDR3 is made up of 14 amino acids. Germline CDR1 SGHTA, CDR2 FQGNSA. The V gene end was trimmed by 1 base and the J gene end by 8 bases; junction bases not matched to a gene: 1. The CDR3 DNA is TGTGCCAGCAGCTTAGGGGGACAGGGGGAAAAACTGTTTTTT. Amino acids: CASSLGGQGEKLFF.

At least ten counts were recorded for this clonotype. The rearrangement joins TRBV4-2 to TRBJ2-1; weak D call: TRBD2 (6 bases). The CDR3 is 15 amino acids. The V gene's germline CDR1 is LGHNA and CDR2 YNFKEQ. V dropped 4 bases and J dropped 8 bases, with 18 bases sitting between them. CDR3 protein: CASSPGLPRVDEQFF. CDR3 coding DNA: TGTGCCAGCAGCCCGGGACTCCCCAGGGTCGATGAGCAGTTCTTC.

A few counts support this clonotype. The chain links TRBV4-3 to TRBJ2-7; no definite D call. Germline V lookup: CDR1 LGHNA, CDR2 YSLEER. The CDR3 loop spans 16 amino acids. Trimming shortened V by 2 bases and J by 2 bases, and 16 bases separated the two germline ends. The CDR3 DNA reads as TGCGCCAGCAGCCAACGTTTCCCTGGCGGTACCTACGAGCAGTACTTC. Encoded protein: CASSQRFPGGTYEQYF.

This clonotype was seen more than once but under ten times. The chain recombines TRBV7-2 with TRBJ2-7; no clear D. Trimming took 5 bases from V and 3 from J, leaving 5 bases between them. This CDR3 is built from 11 residues. Per the germline V gene, CDR1 is SGHTA and CDR2 is FQGNSA. CDR3 nucleotide sequence: TGTGCCAGCAGCAAGGACTACGAGCAGTACTTC. Amino acid sequence: CASSKDYEQYF.

The rearrangement joins TRBV20-1 to TRBJ1-5, with D perhaps TRBD1 (5 bases). CDR1 DFQATT and CDR2 SNEGSKA come from the germline V gene (reference sequence). The length of the CDR3 is 15 residues. V was trimmed by 6 bases and J by 2 bases, leaving 17 bases between them. The CDR3 region is CSAPRLRAGNQPQHF. The CDR3 DNA reads TGCAGTGCCCCCAGGCTCAGGGCGGGCAATCAGCCCCAGCATTTT.

This clonotype has at least ten counts. The chain recombines TRBV5-1 with TRBJ1-1; D is perhaps TRBD1 (6 bases). The germline V and J ends were trimmed by 2 bases and 1 base, with 12 bases remaining between them. CDR3 length: 15 amino acids. Germline V gives CDR1 SGHRS, CDR2 YFSETQ. The CDR3 loop is CASSFRAGENTEAFF. In DNA form, the CDR3 reads TGCGCCAGCAGCTTTAGGGCAGGGGAGAACACTGAAGCTTTCTTT.

This chain joins TRBV15 and TRBJ2-5; D possibly corresponds to TRBD1 (5 bases). CDR1 is LNHNV and CDR2 is YYDKDF in the germline V gene (reference sequence). The CDR3 is 13 amino acids. V lost 0 bases and J lost 5, with 7 bases in between. The CDR3 DNA is TGTGCCACCAGCAGAGATTGGGGCGAGACCCAGTACTTC. Translated: CATSRDWGETQYF.

The chain carries TRBV6-1 and TRBJ2-7; a possible D gene is TRBD1 (6 bases). With 5 bases removed from V and 6 bases from J, the gap between germline ends came to 14 bases. The CDR3 is 13 amino acids. Germline-derived CDR1 and CDR2 are MNHNS and SASEGT. Here the CDR3 reads CASSPTGSPEQYF. The DNA of the CDR3 is TGTGCCAGCAGTCCTACAGGGTCTCCCGAGCAGTACTTC.

In its sample, this clonotype was seen a few times. This chain connects TRBV5-1 to TRBJ2-1; no definite D call. The length of the CDR3 is 14 residues. The germline V and J ends were trimmed by 3 bases and 5 bases, with 12 bases remaining between them. The germline V gene has CDR1 SGHRS and CDR2 YFSETQ. The CDR3 coding sequence is TGCGCCAGCAGCTGGACGGCGAGTGACAATGAGCAGTTCTTC. Translating gives CASSWTASDNEQFF.

This clonotype was seen only a few times. This rearrangement joins TRBV20-1 to TRBJ1-6; 9 bases line up with TRBD1. CDR3 size: 14 residues. The V gene's germline CDR1 is DFQATT and CDR2 SNEGSKA (reference sequence). Trimming cost V 3 bases and J 7 bases; bases outside gene matches: 4. CDR3 amino acids: CSASGDRDNSPLHF. The CDR3 DNA is TGCAGTGCTAGTGGGGACAGGGACAATTCACCCCTCCACTTT.

In this sample, this clonotype turned up many times. The rearrangement uses TRBV5-4 and TRBJ2-3; 8 bases align to TRBD1. The CDR3 is made up of 15 amino acids. CDR1 is SGHNT and CDR2 is YYREEE in the germline V gene (reference sequence). Unmatched junction bases numbered 8, after V lost 6 bases and J lost 2 bases. The CDR3 DNA reads as TGTGCCAGCACCCTTAGGACAGGGAACACAGATACGCAGTATTTT. Amino acids: CASTLRTGNTDTQYF.

The gene calls are TRBV7-2 and TRBJ1-2; tentatively, D is TRBD1 (5 bases). The CDR3 extends over 14 amino acids. V lost 1 base to trimming and J lost 4 bases, with 10 bases between them. Germline V gene lookup returns CDR1 SGHTA and CDR2 FQGNSA. CDR3 DNA sequence: TGTGCCAGCAGCTTAGACGGGGGACCCTATGGCTACACCTTC. Protein sequence: CASSLDGGPYGYTF.

This clonotype appeared many times. The rearrangement links TRBV29-1 to TRBJ2-7; no definite D call. The CDR3 spans 12 residues. CDR1 and CDR2 (germline): SQVTM, ANQGSEA. V gave up 4 bases and J gave up 0 bases, with 7 bases separating them. The CDR3 sequence is CSVAQSSYEQYF. CDR3 DNA: TGCAGCGTTGCGCAGTCCTCCTACGAGCAGTACTTC.

V gene TRBV7-8 combines with J gene TRBJ2-7; TRBD1 matches 8 bases. The CDR3 is 18 amino acids. Per the germline V gene, CDR1 is SGHVS and CDR2 is FQNEAQ. With 2 bases clipped from V and 2 bases from J, the junction kept 14 bases outside the gene matches. The CDR3 DNA reads TGTGCCAGCAGCTTACCCGACAGGGGACGATCCAAAGCCTACGAGCAGTACTTC. It yields the protein CASSLPDRGRSKAYEQYF.

This clonotype was seen repeatedly, ten times or more. This chain links TRBV12-3 or TRBV12-4 with TRBJ2-3, with 10 bases fitting TRBD2. V shed 4 bases and J 2 bases; nucleotides not matched to a gene: 3. This CDR3 is 15 amino acids long. CDR3 sequence: CASSWTSGLTDTQYF. CDR3 coding DNA: TGTGCCAGCAGTTGGACTAGCGGACTCACAGATACGCAGTATTTT.

This CDR3 is CSVRLPGQDISGYTF. As DNA, the CDR3 is TGCAGCGTTCGTTTACCGGGACAGGATATCAGTGGCTACACCTTC. The chain uses TRBV29-1 and TRBJ1-2; 8 bases map to TRBD1. There are 15 residues in the CDR3. After removal of 5 bases from V and 7 bases from J, the junction contained 15 bases not matched to a gene. Germline-derived CDR1 and CDR2 are SQVTM and ANQGSEA.

This clonotype has more than one count but fewer than ten. This chain links TRBV19 with TRBJ1-5; 11 positions match TRBD1. J was trimmed by 4 bases and V by 6 bases; bases with no gene match: 5. The CDR3 is 15 amino acids. Germline CDR1 LNHDA, CDR2 SQIVND (reference sequence). The chain's CDR3 is CASRSGTGGNQPQHF. CDR3 nucleotide sequence: TGTGCCAGTAGGAGTGGGACAGGGGGTAATCAGCCCCAGCATTTT.

The chain employs TRBV20-1 and TRBJ2-1; 7 nucleotides agree with TRBD1. Germline loops: CDR1 DFQATT, CDR2 SNEGSKA (reference sequence). The CDR3 runs to 15 residues. V gave up 3 bases and J gave up 1 base; unmatched junction bases: 6. The CDR3 region is CSASGTVKSYNEQFF. In nucleotides, the CDR3 is TGCAGTGCTAGCGGGACAGTAAAGTCCTACAATGAGCAGTTCTTC.

This clonotype is categorized as medium-sized. The rearrangement links TRBV29-1 to TRBJ2-2; no reliable D call. V shed 5 bases and J shed 1 base, with 5 bases lying between them. The CDR3 is made up of 12 amino acids. The germline V gene has CDR1 SQVTM and CDR2 ANQGSEA. The CDR3 reads CSVSGNTGELFF. The CDR3 coding sequence is TGCAGCGTTTCCGGGAACACCGGGGAGCTGTTTTTT.

The chain combines TRBV6-1 with TRBJ2-2, with TRBD1 as a possible D gene (6 bases). Germline CDR1 reads MNHNS; CDR2 reads SASEGT. The CDR3 totals 17 residues. With 0 bases removed from V and 4 bases from J, the gap between germline ends came to 15 bases. The CDR3 DNA sequence: TGTGCCAGCAGTGAAGCGTACAGGGTCGCGGGCACCGGGGAGCTGTTTTTT. Protein sequence: CASSEAYRVAGTGELFF.

This clonotype was seen many times. This chain joins TRBV7-2 and TRBJ2-1; 8 bases are a match to TRBD1. Germline V gene lookup returns CDR1 SGHTA and CDR2 FQGNSA. The CDR3 runs 15 residues. V was clipped by 4 bases and J by 5 bases; unmatched bases: 7. CDR3 bases: TGTGCCAGCAGCTCCGACAGGGGAAGTCACAATGAGCAGTTCTTC. It encodes CASSSDRGSHNEQFF.

V is TRBV12-3 or TRBV12-4 and J is TRBJ1-5; D gene ambiguous. The CDR3 has 15 residues. The V end was cut by 1 base, the J end by 4 bases, with 11 bases between. The CDR3 region has the DNA TGTGCCAGCAGTTTAGGTGGCAGCTTTAATCAGCCCCAGCATTTT. Its protein is CASSLGGSFNQPQHF.